The T cell receptor (beta chain) under discussion was sequenced for a study of PD-1 blockade in classical Hodgkin lymphoma. Every one of the patients relapsed after autologous stem cell transplantation (brentuximab vedotin exposure was variable). TCRdb's copy holds only in-frame clones and misses some; the assay was immunoSEQ multiplex PCR. The sample records 95,000 to 120,000 clones, roughly nine tenths being singletons. Points from the study as a whole: According to reports, newly diagnosed patients had lower baseline TCR diversity than healthy donors, and relapsed/refractory patients had lower baseline TCR diversity still.

Comment on this clone: Its antigen is currently unknown.

The CDR3 covers 13 residues. The ends were cut back, 1 base at V and 9 bases at J, with 10 bases in the middle. Germline V lookup: CDR1 SGHNT, CDR2 YENEEA. The specimen comprised peripheral blood mononuclear cells (PBMCs), sampled before the second cycle of nivolumab. This rearrangement joins TRBV11-3 to TRBJ2-1; D uncertain. The sequence was obtained from a human donor with classical Hodgkin lymphoma. CDR3 sequence reads: CASSLGSRSEQFF. The CDR3 nucleotides read TGTGCCAGCAGCTTAGGCTCCCGCAGTGAGCAGTTCTTC.